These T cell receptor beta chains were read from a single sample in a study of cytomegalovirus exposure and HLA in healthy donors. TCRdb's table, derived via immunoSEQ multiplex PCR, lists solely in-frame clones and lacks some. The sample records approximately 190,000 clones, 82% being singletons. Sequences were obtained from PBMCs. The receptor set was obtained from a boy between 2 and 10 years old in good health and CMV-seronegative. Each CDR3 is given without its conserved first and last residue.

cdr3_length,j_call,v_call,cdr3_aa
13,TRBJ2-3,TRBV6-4,ASSAGQADTDTQY
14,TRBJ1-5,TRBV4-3,ASSQDWGGINQPQH
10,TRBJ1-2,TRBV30,AWSVNRGGYA
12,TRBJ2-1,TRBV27,ASSLGSSYNEQF
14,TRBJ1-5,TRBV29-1,SVSWGGTSGDQPQH
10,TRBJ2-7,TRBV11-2,ASSPLGLEQY
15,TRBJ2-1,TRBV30,AWSVPRTAFTYNEQF
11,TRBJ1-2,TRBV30,AGEGQGAYGYT
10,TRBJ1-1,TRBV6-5,ASMDRSTEAF
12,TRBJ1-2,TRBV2,ASSVGQGGRGYT
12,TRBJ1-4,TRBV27,ASSLGWRGEKLF